This T cell receptor beta chain was sequenced in a study of cytotoxic CD8 clonotypes in ibrutinib-treated CLL. Background on the study: Included were 11 relapsed/refractory and 15 treatment-naive patients, of whom approximately 17 were IGHV unmutated. By median 68 months, about 12 had progressed and some 14 stayed remitted; responses had been 2 complete and approximately 24 partial. The study's findings and limits: Samples from sustained-remission and progressing patients were taken at different times. Whereas clonality rose at ibrutinib response, it declined toward baseline at progression.

On this clone itself: Its target is unknown.

The CDR3 has 15 residues. Looked up from germline, CDR1 is MRHNA and CDR2 is SNTAGT. Trimming took off 6 bases at V and 8 bases at J, with 19 bases between the two ends. Sequencing was performed with immunoSEQ multiplex PCR; in TCRdb, only in-frame clones are kept and a portion is missing. The sample shows 90,000 to 100,000 clones, 70% to 85% of them seen only once. The sequence derives from a human donor with chronic lymphocytic leukemia. The chain has TRBV6-4 and TRBJ1-4; TRBD1 might be the D (5 bases). The sample in question was PBMCs, obtained after 12 months of ibrutinib treatment. The CDR3 reads CASRAPGTINEKLFF. The CDR3 DNA reads TGTGCCAGCAGGGCACCCGGGACCATAAACGAAAAACTGTTTTTT.